The rows below give T cell receptor beta chains drawn from one sample of a study of blood T cell repertoires in COVID-19. The protocol was immunoSEQ multiplex PCR, while the TCRdb copy is restricted to in-frame clones and leaves out a portion. Here the sample spans roughly 410,000 clones, approximately 89% being singletons. The source material was peripheral blood. The receptor source for this set is a woman aged 55 to 70 with COVID-19, enrolled during active disease. Each CDR3 is given with its conserved first and last residue. The D gene is left open where the match is weak. The size field is filled for only some rows; it gives once, few, many or a size class.

d_call	v_call	j_call	clone_size	cdr3_nt	cdr3_aa
TRBD2	TRBV5-1	TRBJ2-5	once	TGCGCCAGCAGCCCGGGACTAGCGGGGGTCGGGGTGAAGACCCAGTACTTC	CASSPGLAGVGVKTQYF
.	TRBV6-5	TRBJ1-6	.	TGTGCCAGCAGTTACTCGTTACGTAGCGATAATTCACCCCTCCACTTT	CASSYSLRSDNSPLHF
TRBD2	TRBV7-6	TRBJ2-3	.	TGTGCCAGCAGCCACCCTCGGGGTGGGCTAGCGGGGGGGCGGGGCACAGATACGCAGTATTTT	CASSHPRGGLAGGRGTDTQYF
.	TRBV11-2	TRBJ2-7	.	TGTGCCAGCAGCTTAGAAACAGTGGACGAGCAGTACTTC	CASSLETVDEQYF
TRBD2	TRBV7-9	TRBJ2-3	.	TGTGCCAGCAGCCACGGACTAGCGGGGGGGCGGGCAGATACGCAGTATTTT	CASSHGLAGGRADTQYF
TRBD1	TRBV7-8	TRBJ2-5	.	TGTGCCAGCAGCCGGAGAGACAGGGGAGAGACCCAGTACTTC	CASSRRDRGETQYF
.	TRBV12-3/TRBV12-4	TRBJ1-5	.	TGTGCCAGCAGGGACAGACTAAATCAGCCCCAGCATTTT	CASRDRLNQPQHF
.	TRBV6-6	TRBJ2-6	.	TGTGCCAGCAGTCCCGCCCCTGGACAGGGAGGGAGAGCCTCTGGGGCCAACGTCCTGACTTTC	CASSPAPGQGGRASGANVLTF
TRBD1	TRBV11-2	TRBJ1-3	many	TGTGCCAGCAGCCCTGGCGGGCGACAGGGGAGAGACACCATATATTTT	CASSPGGRQGRDTIYF
TRBD1	TRBV2	TRBJ1-2	.	TGTGCCAGCAGCCTCCGACAGGGTAGAGGCTACACCTTC	CASSLRQGRGYTF
TRBD1	TRBV19	TRBJ2-4	.	TGTGCCAGTAGTATCACAGGGGGAGTAAACATTCAGTACTTC	CASSITGGVNIQYF
.	TRBV7-8	TRBJ1-3	.	TGTGCCAGCAGCTTAGCGGAGCTCTCTGGAAACACCATATATTTT	CASSLAELSGNTIYF
TRBD1	TRBV13	TRBJ2-7	few	TGTGCCAGCAGAAAGACAGGGTCCACCTACGAGCAGTACTTC	CASRKTGSTYEQYF
.	TRBV5-1	TRBJ1-2	once	TGCGCCAGCACCTGGATTATGGGGGGGAACTATGGCTACACCTTC	CASTWIMGGNYGYTF
.	TRBV7-3	TRBJ2-2	.	TGTGCCAGCAGCATACGACTAGTAGGCACCGGGGAGCTGTTTTTT	CASSIRLVGTGELFF
TRBD2	TRBV18	TRBJ2-2	.	TGTGCCAGCCGCCCTGGGACTAGAGCCGGGGAGCTGTTTTTT	CASRPGTRAGELFF
TRBD1	TRBV5-6	TRBJ1-1	once	TGTGCCAGCAGCAGGGACAGGGCGAACACTGAAGCTTTCTTT	CASSRDRANTEAFF
TRBD1	TRBV7-9	TRBJ1-1	.	TGTGCCAGCAGCTTAACTGGACAGGGGGCGGCTTTCTTT	CASSLTGQGAAFF
.	TRBV5-1	TRBJ1-2	few	TGCGCCAGCAGCATCGGGGATCGGGGGTGGGATGGCTACACCTTC	CASSIGDRGWDGYTF
.	TRBV28	TRBJ2-7	once	TGTGCCAGCAGTTTTCCGCTCGGGTCCACCTACGAGCAGTACTTC	CASSFPLGSTYEQYF
TRBD2	TRBV11-2	TRBJ2-7	.	TGTGCCAGCAGCTCACCTAGCGGGTCTACCCCCTACGAGCAGTACTTC	CASSSPSGSTPYEQYF
.	TRBV14	TRBJ2-3	.	TGTGCCAGCAGCCAAGTAAGACTAACAGATACGCAGTATTTT	CASSQVRLTDTQYF
.	TRBV5-1	TRBJ2-3	.	TGCGCCAGCAGCTTGGGGGACACCAGAGATACGCAGTATTTT	CASSLGDTRDTQYF
TRBD1	TRBV6-5	TRBJ2-5	.	TGTGCCAGCAGACAACAGGGGCGAGAGACCCAGTACTTC	CASRQQGRETQYF
.	TRBV19	TRBJ1-2	.	TGTGCCAGTAGTATCTCGGCGGGGGGAAACGATGGCTACACCTTC	CASSISAGGNDGYTF
.	TRBV5-4	TRBJ2-2	.	TGTGCCAGCAGCTCCCGACTGGGGCCCGGGGAGCTGTTTTTT	CASSSRLGPGELFF
.	TRBV18	TRBJ1-6	.	TGTGCCAGCTCACCCGGTAGCGAAAATTCACCCCTCCACTTT	CASSPGSENSPLHF
.	TRBV27	TRBJ1-1	.	TGTGCCAGCAGTTTTACGGTACTTAACACTGAAGCTTTCTTT	CASSFTVLNTEAFF
TRBD2	TRBV6-1	TRBJ2-3	few	TGTGCCAGCAGCGAAACCCAGGGAGGGAGACAGAATACGCAGTATTTT	CASSETQGGRQNTQYF
.	TRBV5-1	TRBJ2-7	.	TGCGCCAGCAGCGCGTCAGGGGCCTACGAGCAGTACTTC	CASSASGAYEQYF
TRBD2	TRBV5-4	TRBJ2-1	.	TGTGCCAGCAGCTCCGTCGGGGGGAGGGATGAGCAGTTCTTC	CASSSVGGRDEQFF
TRBD1	TRBV10-3	TRBJ2-7	.	TGTGCCATCAGTGGCGGGACAGGGGAATACGAGCAGTACTTC	CAISGGTGEYEQYF
TRBD2	TRBV2	TRBJ2-5	once	TGTGCCAGCAGTCCAGCGACTAGCGGGGTCCAAGAGACCCAGTACTTC	CASSPATSGVQETQYF
TRBD1	TRBV6-5	TRBJ1-2	.	TGTGCCAGCAGTTTGGGACAGGGGGTCGACGGCTACACCTTC	CASSLGQGVDGYTF
.	TRBV10-3	TRBJ2-7	.	TGTGCCTCGGCTTTCGGGGACTCCTACGAGCAGTACTTC	CASAFGDSYEQYF
.	TRBV28	TRBJ1-1	.	TGTGCCAGCAGTCCCCTAGGGACAGAAGCTTTCTTT	CASSPLGTEAFF
.	TRBV25-1	TRBJ1-5	.	TGTGCCAGCAGTGAATTCAGGGATGATCAGCCCCAGCATTTT	CASSEFRDDQPQHF
.	TRBV6-5	TRBJ1-6	.	TGTGCCAGCAGTTACTCGCCAAGGGGAAATTCACCCCTCCACTTT	CASSYSPRGNSPLHF
TRBD1	TRBV28	TRBJ1-4	.	TGTGCCAGCAGTTCGGGACAGGGGGTTGGAACTAATGAAAAACTGTTTTTT	CASSSGQGVGTNEKLFF